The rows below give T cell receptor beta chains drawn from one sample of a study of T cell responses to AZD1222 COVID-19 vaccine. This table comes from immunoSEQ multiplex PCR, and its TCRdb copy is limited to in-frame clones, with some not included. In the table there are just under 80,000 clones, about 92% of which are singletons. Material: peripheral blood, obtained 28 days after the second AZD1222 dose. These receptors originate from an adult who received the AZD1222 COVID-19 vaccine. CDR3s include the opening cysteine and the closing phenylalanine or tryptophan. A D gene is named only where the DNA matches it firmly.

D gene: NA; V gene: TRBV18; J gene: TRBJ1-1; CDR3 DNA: TGTGCCAGCTCACCATCGGGGGGCGCGGCTGAAGCTTTCTTT; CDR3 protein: CASSPSGGAAEAFF
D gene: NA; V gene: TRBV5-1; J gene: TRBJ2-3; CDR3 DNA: TGCGCCAGCAGCTTGGCCCCCATCACAGATACGCAGTATTTT; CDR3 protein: CASSLAPITDTQYF
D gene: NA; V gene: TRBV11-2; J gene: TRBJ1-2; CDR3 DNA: TGTGCCAGCAGCTTAGTCCTAGGGGGGCTGAGGGGTGGCTACACCTTC; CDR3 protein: CASSLVLGGLRGGYTF
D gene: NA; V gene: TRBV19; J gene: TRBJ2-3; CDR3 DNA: TGTGCCAGTAGTATCTCTACAGGGCTTGCTAGGGATACGCAGTATTTT; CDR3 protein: CASSISTGLARDTQYF
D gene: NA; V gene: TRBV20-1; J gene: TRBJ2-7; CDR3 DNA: TGCAGTGCCCCAACAGGGATAGGGCAGTACTTC; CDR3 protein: CSAPTGIGQYF
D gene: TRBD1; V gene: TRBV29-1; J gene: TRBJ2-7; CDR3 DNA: TGCAGCGTTGCTGGGACAGGGGTTTCCTACGAGCAGTACTTC; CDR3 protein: CSVAGTGVSYEQYF
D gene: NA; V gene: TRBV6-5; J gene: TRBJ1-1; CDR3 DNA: TGTGCCAGCAGCGTGGACTACAGCGGCACTGAAGCTTTCTTT; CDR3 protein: CASSVDYSGTEAFF
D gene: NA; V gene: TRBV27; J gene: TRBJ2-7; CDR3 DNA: TGTGCCAGCAGTTATGGGGGTTTCCGGGACATACCCTACGAGCAGTACTTC; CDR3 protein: CASSYGGFRDIPYEQYF
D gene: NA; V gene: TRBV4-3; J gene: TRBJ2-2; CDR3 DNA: TGCGCCAGCAGCCTCCTTTCTTCGCACACCGGGGAGCTGTTTTTT; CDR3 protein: CASSLLSSHTGELFF
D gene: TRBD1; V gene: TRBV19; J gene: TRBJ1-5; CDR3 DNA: TGTGCCAGTACCCCGACAGGGGGCCGCAATCAGCCCCAGCATTTT; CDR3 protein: CASTPTGGRNQPQHF
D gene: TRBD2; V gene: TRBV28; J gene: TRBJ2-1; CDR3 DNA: TGTGCCAGCAGTTTATCGGGACTAGCGGGTCTGGATGAGCAGTTCTTC; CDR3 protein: CASSLSGLAGLDEQFF
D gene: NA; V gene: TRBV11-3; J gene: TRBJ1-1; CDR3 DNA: TGTGCCAGCAGCGCCTCAACAGGCCCGAACACTGAAGCTTTCTTT; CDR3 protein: CASSASTGPNTEAFF
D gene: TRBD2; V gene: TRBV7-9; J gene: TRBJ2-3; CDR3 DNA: TGTGCCCTTACGCCTACTAGCGGATTCACAGATACGCAGTATTTT; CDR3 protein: CALTPTSGFTDTQYF
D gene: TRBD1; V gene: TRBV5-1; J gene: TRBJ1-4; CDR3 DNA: TGCGCCAGCAGCTTGGTACAGGGGGCCTATGATCCTAATGAAAAACTGTTTTTT; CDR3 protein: CASSLVQGAYDPNEKLFF
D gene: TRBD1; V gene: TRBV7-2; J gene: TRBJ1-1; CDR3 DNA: TGTGCCAGCAGCCCCTTGGGGACAGGGGGCGGATCGTACACTGAAGCTTTCTTT; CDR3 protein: CASSPLGTGGGSYTEAFF
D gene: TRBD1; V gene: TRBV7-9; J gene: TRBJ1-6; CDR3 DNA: TGTGCCAGCAGCTTAGTAGGGGACAGAGATAATTCACCCCTCCACTTT; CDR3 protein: CASSLVGDRDNSPLHF
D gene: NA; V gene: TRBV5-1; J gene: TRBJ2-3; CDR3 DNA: TGCGCCAGCAGCCCGCTAGCGCACGCTAAAGATACGCAGTATTTT; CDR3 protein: CASSPLAHAKDTQYF
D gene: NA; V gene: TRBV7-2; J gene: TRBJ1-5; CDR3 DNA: TGTGCCAGCAGGAAGGACAGACATCAGCCCCAGCATTTT; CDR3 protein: CASRKDRHQPQHF
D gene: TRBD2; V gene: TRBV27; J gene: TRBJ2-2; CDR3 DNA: TGTGCCAGCAGTCCCCTAGCGGGAGGATACACCGGGGAGCTGTTTTTT; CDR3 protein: CASSPLAGGYTGELFF
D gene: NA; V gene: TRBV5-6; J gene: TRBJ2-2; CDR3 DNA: TGTGCCAGCAGCTGGGCGACAGGCCCAAGCACCGGGGAGCTGTTTTTT; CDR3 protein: CASSWATGPSTGELFF
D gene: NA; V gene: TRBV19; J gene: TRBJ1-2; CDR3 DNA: TGTGCCAGTCGGGGCTTGTATGGCTACACCTTC; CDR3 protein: CASRGLYGYTF